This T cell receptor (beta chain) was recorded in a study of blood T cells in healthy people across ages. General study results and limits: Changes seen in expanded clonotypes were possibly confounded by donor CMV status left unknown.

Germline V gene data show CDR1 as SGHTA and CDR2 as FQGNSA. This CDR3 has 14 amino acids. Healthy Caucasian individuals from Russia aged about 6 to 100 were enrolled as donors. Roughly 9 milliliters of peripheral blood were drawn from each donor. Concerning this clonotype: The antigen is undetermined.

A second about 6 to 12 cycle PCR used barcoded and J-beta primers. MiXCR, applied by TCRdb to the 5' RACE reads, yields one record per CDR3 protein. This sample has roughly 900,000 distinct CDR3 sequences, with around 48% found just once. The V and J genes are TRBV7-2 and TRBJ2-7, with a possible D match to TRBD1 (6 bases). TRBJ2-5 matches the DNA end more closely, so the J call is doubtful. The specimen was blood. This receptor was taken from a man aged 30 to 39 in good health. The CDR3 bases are TGTGCCAGCAGCCCAACAGGGCATCAAGAGACCCAGTACTTC. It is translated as CASSPTGHQETQYF.